This TCR beta chain was sequenced during a study of TIL therapy for anti-PD-1-resistant metastatic lung cancer. Indicated time point: pre-treatment sample, taken before nivolumab and TIL therapy. The CDR3 sequence is 16 residues long. Germline CDR1 and CDR2: SGHVS and FNYEAQ. Between the trimmed V and J ends, which lost 1 base and 2 bases, there was a span of 14 bases. Sequencing used immunoSEQ v3. Each library reached 1.5 million to 2.5 million read pairs, or about 4.5-6.5 million at deep level. Generated by immunoSEQ multiplex PCR, the TCRdb table keeps only in-frame clones and is missing some. The sample lists approximately 50,000 clones; 79% were seen once.

This clonotype was sampled from a man aged 65 to 85 with non-small cell lung cancer. The chain links TRBV7-6 to TRBJ2-5; D might be TRBD2 (5 bases). Sequenced here: blood, sampled at baseline. In DNA form, the CDR3 reads TGTGCCAGCAGCTTAGAGCCGGGGTGGGGTCAAGAGACCCAGTACTTC. This encodes CASSLEPGWGQETQYF. Full variable domain (rest looked up from reference TRBV7-6 and TRBJ2-5): GAGVSQSPRYKVTKRGQDVALRCDPISGHVSLYWYRQALGQGPEFLTYFNYEAQQDKSGLPNDRFSAERPEGSISTLTIQRTEQRDSAMYRCASSLEPGWGQETQYFGPGTRLLVL.